This TCR beta chain was captured in a study of cytomegalovirus exposure and HLA in healthy donors. PCR was performed using 60 Vbeta and 13 Jbeta primers. The protocol was immunoSEQ multiplex PCR, while the TCRdb copy is restricted to in-frame clones and leaves out a portion. The sample yields roughly 100,000 clones, 65% to 90% seen once. Germline lookup yields CDR1 MDHEN and CDR2 SYDVKM. The CDR3 extends over 16 amino acids. The source of this sequence is a man aged 25 to 45 in good health and CMV-seropositive. This chain joins TRBV28 and TRBJ2-5; 8 positions agree with TRBD1. The end of the DNA is better explained by TRBJ2-7, so the J call may be wrong. Material: PBMCs. The CDR3 spells CASSLSGGRLTYEQYF. As DNA, the CDR3 is TGTGCCAGCAGTTTATCAGGGGGCAGGTTGACGTACGAGCAGTACTTC.